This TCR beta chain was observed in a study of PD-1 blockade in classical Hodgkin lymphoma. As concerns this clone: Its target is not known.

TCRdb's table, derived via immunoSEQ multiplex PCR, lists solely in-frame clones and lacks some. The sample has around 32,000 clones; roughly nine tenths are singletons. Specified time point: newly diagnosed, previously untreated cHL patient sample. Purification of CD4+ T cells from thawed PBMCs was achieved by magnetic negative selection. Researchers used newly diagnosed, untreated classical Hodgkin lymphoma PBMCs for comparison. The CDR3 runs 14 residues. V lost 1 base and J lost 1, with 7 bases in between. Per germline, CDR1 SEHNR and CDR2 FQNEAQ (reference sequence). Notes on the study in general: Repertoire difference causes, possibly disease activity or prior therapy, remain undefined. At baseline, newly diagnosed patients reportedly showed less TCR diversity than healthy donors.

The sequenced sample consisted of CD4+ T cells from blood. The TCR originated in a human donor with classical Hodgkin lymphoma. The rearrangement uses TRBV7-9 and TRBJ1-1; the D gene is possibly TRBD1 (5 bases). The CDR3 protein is CASSLGTGNTEAFF. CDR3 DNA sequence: TGTGCCAGCAGCTTAGGAACAGGGAACACTGAAGCTTTCTTT.